The rows below give T cell receptor beta chains drawn from one sample of a study of T-cell memory formation after mild COVID-19. One entry per CDR3 protein, called by TCRdb with MiXCR from the 5' RACE reads. The sample yields some 120,000 distinct CDR3 sequences, about 6% seen once. The sample taken for sequencing was PBMCs or a T cell subset sorted from them (not recorded which). Receptors originate from an adult woman who had mild COVID-19 (a few samples of this study predate the infection). Cell type and time point are not known. CDR3s include the opening cysteine and the closing phenylalanine or tryptophan. The D gene is left open where the match is weak. Part of the rows lack a size; the others show once, few, many or a class for expanded clones.

cdr3_aa: CASSLGLWAKNIQYF
cdr3_nt: TGTGCCAGCAGTTTGGGGCTTTGGGCCAAAAACATTCAGTACTTC
clone_size: -
j_call: TRBJ2-4
v_call: TRBV12-3/TRBV12-4
d_call: -

cdr3_aa: CASSPEGGRETQYF
cdr3_nt: TGTGCCAGCAGCCCCGAGGGGGGGAGGGAGACCCAGTACTTC
clone_size: -
j_call: TRBJ2-5
v_call: TRBV4-2
d_call: -

cdr3_aa: CASRRGHLLAHEQYF
cdr3_nt: TGTGCCAGCAGGCGAGGACACCTCCTCGCGCACGAGCAGTACTTC
clone_size: many
j_call: TRBJ2-7
v_call: TRBV6-5
d_call: -

cdr3_aa: CATQGSGGPNEQFF
cdr3_nt: TGTGCCACACAAGGGTCGGGAGGGCCAAATGAGCAGTTCTTC
clone_size: many
j_call: TRBJ2-1
v_call: TRBV27
d_call: TRBD2

cdr3_aa: CASSLLGGQGGLGEQFF
cdr3_nt: TGTGCCAGCAGCTTATTAGGTGGGCAGGGGGGGTTAGGTGAGCAGTTCTTC
clone_size: many
j_call: TRBJ2-1
v_call: TRBV7-2
d_call: -

cdr3_aa: CASSARASGNTDTQYF
cdr3_nt: TGCGCCAGCAGCGCCCGGGCTAGCGGTAACACAGATACGCAGTATTTT
clone_size: many
j_call: TRBJ2-3
v_call: TRBV4-3
d_call: TRBD2

cdr3_aa: CASSPIAGAYEQYF
cdr3_nt: TGTGCCAGCAGTCCCATAGCGGGGGCCTACGAGCAGTACTTC
clone_size: -
j_call: TRBJ2-7
v_call: TRBV12-3/TRBV12-4
d_call: TRBD2

cdr3_aa: CASGGEETQYF
cdr3_nt: TGTGCCTCGGGGGGGGAAGAGACCCAGTACTTC
clone_size: -
j_call: TRBJ2-5
v_call: TRBV10-3
d_call: TRBD2

cdr3_aa: CASSLWMNTEAFF
cdr3_nt: TGCGCCAGCAGCTTGTGGATGAACACTGAAGCTTTCTTT
clone_size: few
j_call: TRBJ1-1
v_call: TRBV5-1
d_call: -

cdr3_aa: CASSFRGGSPYNEQFF
cdr3_nt: TGTGCCAGCAGCTTTAGGGGCGGGAGCCCCTACAATGAGCAGTTCTTC
clone_size: -
j_call: TRBJ2-1
v_call: TRBV11-3
d_call: TRBD2

cdr3_aa: CSARRAGGQNIQYF
cdr3_nt: TGCAGTGCTAGACGGGCAGGGGGACAAAACATTCAGTACTTC
clone_size: -
j_call: TRBJ2-4
v_call: TRBV20-1
d_call: TRBD1

cdr3_aa: CASSLTSEWSYNEQFF
cdr3_nt: TGTGCCAGCAGCTTAACTAGCGAGTGGTCCTACAATGAGCAGTTCTTC
clone_size: -
j_call: TRBJ2-1
v_call: TRBV7-9
d_call: TRBD2

cdr3_aa: CASSPAGTGKPGANVLTF
cdr3_nt: TGTGCCAGCAGTCCCGCCGGGACAGGCAAACCTGGGGCCAACGTCCTGACTTTC
clone_size: -
j_call: TRBJ2-6
v_call: TRBV27
d_call: TRBD1

cdr3_aa: CASSQNYRTGEQFF
cdr3_nt: TGTGCCAGCAGCCAAAATTATAGGACCGGAGAGCAGTTCTTC
clone_size: -
j_call: TRBJ2-1
v_call: TRBV11-1
d_call: -

cdr3_aa: CASSSVREQFF
cdr3_nt: TGCGCCAGCAGCTCTGTGAGGGAGCAGTTCTTC
clone_size: many
j_call: TRBJ2-1
v_call: TRBV5-1
d_call: -

cdr3_aa: CASSFDRVNTEAFF
cdr3_nt: TGTGCCAGCAGCTTCGACAGAGTGAACACTGAAGCTTTCTTT
clone_size: few
j_call: TRBJ1-1
v_call: TRBV7-9
d_call: -

cdr3_aa: CASSTGTGGGAGELFF
cdr3_nt: TGTGCTAGCAGCACCGGGACAGGCGGTGGGGCCGGGGAGCTGTTTTTT
clone_size: few
j_call: TRBJ2-2
v_call: TRBV7-7
d_call: TRBD1

cdr3_aa: CSASTATAKNIQYF
cdr3_nt: TGCAGTGCTAGTACGGCGACAGCCAAAAACATTCAGTACTTC
clone_size: -
j_call: TRBJ2-4
v_call: TRBV20-1
d_call: -

cdr3_aa: CATRRDTGELFF
cdr3_nt: TGCGCCACCAGGAGGGACACCGGGGAGCTGTTTTTT
clone_size: -
j_call: TRBJ2-2
v_call: TRBV5-1
d_call: -

cdr3_aa: CSGGDYEQYF
cdr3_nt: TGCAGCGGTGGTGACTACGAGCAGTACTTC
clone_size: few
j_call: TRBJ2-7
v_call: TRBV29-1
d_call: -

cdr3_aa: CSAHGGYEQYF
cdr3_nt: TGCAGCGCCCACGGGGGCTACGAGCAGTACTTC
clone_size: -
j_call: TRBJ2-7
v_call: TRBV29-1
d_call: -

cdr3_aa: CASSPEGANYGYTF
cdr3_nt: TGTGCCAGCAGCCCAGAGGGAGCTAACTATGGCTACACCTTC
clone_size: few
j_call: TRBJ1-2
v_call: TRBV9
d_call: -

cdr3_aa: CASRGLAARSYNEQFF
cdr3_nt: TGTGCCAGCAGGGGACTAGCGGCCCGATCCTACAATGAGCAGTTCTTC
clone_size: few
j_call: TRBJ2-1
v_call: TRBV6-2/TRBV6-3
d_call: TRBD2

cdr3_aa: CATSEANEQFF
cdr3_nt: TGTGCCACCAGTGAGGCGAATGAGCAGTTCTTC
clone_size: -
j_call: TRBJ2-1
v_call: TRBV24-1
d_call: -

cdr3_aa: CASRDRFKGDTQYF
cdr3_nt: TGTGCCAGCAGAGACAGGTTTAAGGGGGATACGCAGTATTTT
clone_size: few
j_call: TRBJ2-3
v_call: TRBV6-1
d_call: -

cdr3_aa: CASARQNSPLHF
cdr3_nt: TGTGCCAGCGCACGACAGAATTCACCCCTCCACTTT
clone_size: -
j_call: TRBJ1-6
v_call: TRBV18
d_call: -

cdr3_aa: CSALRKEGAQYF
cdr3_nt: TGCAGCGCGCTAAGGAAAGAGGGTGCGCAGTATTTT
clone_size: many
j_call: TRBJ2-3
v_call: TRBV29-1
d_call: -

cdr3_aa: CASSPREAGGHGYTF
cdr3_nt: TGTGCCAGCAGCCCTAGAGAGGCAGGGGGCCATGGCTACACCTTC
clone_size: many
j_call: TRBJ1-2
v_call: TRBV11-3
d_call: TRBD1

cdr3_aa: CSVLPGSTNEKLFF
cdr3_nt: TGCAGCGTTTTACCAGGGTCAACTAATGAAAAACTGTTTTTT
clone_size: -
j_call: TRBJ1-4
v_call: TRBV29-1
d_call: -

cdr3_aa: CASSHAVNRVKYF
cdr3_nt: TGTGCCAGCAGCCATGCCGTGAACAGGGTTAAGTATTTC
clone_size: few
j_call: TRBJ2-7
v_call: TRBV14
d_call: -

cdr3_aa: CASSYSAGSGNTIYF
cdr3_nt: TGTGCCAGCAGTTACTCTGCAGGGAGTGGAAACACCATATATTTT
clone_size: few
j_call: TRBJ1-3
v_call: TRBV6-6
d_call: -

cdr3_aa: CASPWSGYSGANGLTF
cdr3_nt: TGCGCCAGCCCCTGGAGCGGCTACTCTGGGGCCAACGGCCTGACTTTC
clone_size: few
j_call: TRBJ2-6
v_call: TRBV23-1
d_call: -

cdr3_aa: CASSQDPRPSHGREQFF
cdr3_nt: TGTGCCAGCAGCCAAGATCCCCGTCCCTCGCACGGCAGGGAGCAGTTCTTC
clone_size: many
j_call: TRBJ2-1
v_call: TRBV4-2
d_call: -

cdr3_aa: CAWIRTEDTEAFF
cdr3_nt: TGTGCCTGGATTAGGACAGAAGACACTGAAGCTTTCTTT
clone_size: few
j_call: TRBJ1-1
v_call: TRBV30
d_call: -

cdr3_aa: CSVARPGRGGTEAFF
cdr3_nt: TGCAGCGTAGCCCGACCAGGGCGGGGGGGCACTGAAGCTTTCTTT
clone_size: many
j_call: TRBJ1-1
v_call: TRBV29-1
d_call: -

cdr3_aa: CASSGDKAGELFF
cdr3_nt: TGTGCCAGCAGCGGAGACAAAGCCGGGGAGCTGTTTTTT
clone_size: many
j_call: TRBJ2-2
v_call: TRBV7-3
d_call: -

cdr3_aa: CASSLTMYQETQYF
cdr3_nt: TGTGCCAGCAGTTTAACTATGTACCAAGAGACCCAGTACTTC
clone_size: many
j_call: TRBJ2-5
v_call: TRBV12-3/TRBV12-4
d_call: -

cdr3_aa: CASRRSVTGGPGEQYF
cdr3_nt: TGTGCCAGCAGACGCAGTGTAACGGGAGGGCCTGGCGAGCAGTACTTC
clone_size: many
j_call: TRBJ2-7
v_call: TRBV6-2/TRBV6-3
d_call: TRBD2

cdr3_aa: CSARGARSFAYEQYF
cdr3_nt: TGCAGTGCTAGAGGGGCGCGATCCTTCGCCTACGAGCAGTACTTC
clone_size: many
j_call: TRBJ2-7
v_call: TRBV20-1
d_call: -

cdr3_aa: CASTSGNTIYF
cdr3_nt: TGTGCCAGCACTTCTGGAAACACCATATATTTT
clone_size: -
j_call: TRBJ1-3
v_call: TRBV12-3/TRBV12-4
d_call: -

cdr3_aa: CATSASRGGDYNEQFF
cdr3_nt: TGTGCCACCAGTGCCTCCCGGGGGGGGGACTACAATGAGCAGTTCTTC
clone_size: many
j_call: TRBJ2-1
v_call: TRBV24-1
d_call: TRBD2

cdr3_aa: CASSLGEDRVTNYGYTF
cdr3_nt: TGCGCCAGCAGCTTGGGAGAGGACAGGGTGACAAACTATGGCTACACCTTC
clone_size: once
j_call: TRBJ1-2
v_call: TRBV5-1
d_call: TRBD1

cdr3_aa: CASSMGRPNTDTQYF
cdr3_nt: TGTGCCAGTAGTATGGGACGGCCGAACACAGATACGCAGTATTTT
clone_size: few
j_call: TRBJ2-3
v_call: TRBV19
d_call: -

cdr3_aa: CASSYSLAGVHPYNEQFF
cdr3_nt: TGTGCCAGCAGTTACTCCCTAGCGGGAGTCCACCCTTACAATGAGCAGTTCTTC
clone_size: few
j_call: TRBJ2-1
v_call: TRBV6-2/TRBV6-3
d_call: TRBD2

cdr3_aa: CATSGRGANTGELFF
cdr3_nt: TGTGCCACCAGTGGTCGGGGGGCGAACACCGGGGAGCTGTTTTTT
clone_size: few
j_call: TRBJ2-2
v_call: TRBV24-1
d_call: TRBD2

cdr3_aa: CASSLAGTDTQYF
cdr3_nt: TGTGCCAGCAGCCTAGCGGGCACAGATACGCAGTATTTT
clone_size: many
j_call: TRBJ2-3
v_call: TRBV5-1
d_call: TRBD2

cdr3_aa: CASSQRTGNGNTIYF
cdr3_nt: TGTGCCAGCAGCCAACGGACAGGGAATGGAAACACCATATATTTT
clone_size: few
j_call: TRBJ1-3
v_call: TRBV12-3/TRBV12-4
d_call: TRBD1

cdr3_aa: CASSEDFQGYEAFF
cdr3_nt: TGTGCCAGCAGTGAAGACTTCCAGGGGTATGAAGCTTTCTTT
clone_size: many
j_call: TRBJ1-1
v_call: TRBV6-1
d_call: -

cdr3_aa: CASSLTILYGASNEKLFF
cdr3_nt: TGTGCCAGCAGCTTAACGATTTTATACGGAGCTTCTAATGAAAAACTGTTTTTT
clone_size: few
j_call: TRBJ1-4
v_call: TRBV7-2
d_call: -

cdr3_aa: CASSKTGSADEQYF
cdr3_nt: TGTGCCAGCAGCAAAACAGGGTCGGCGGACGAGCAGTACTTC
clone_size: few
j_call: TRBJ2-7
v_call: TRBV9
d_call: -

cdr3_aa: CASRGGGNQPQHF
cdr3_nt: TGTGCCAGCAGGGGAGGGGGCAATCAGCCCCAGCATTTT
clone_size: few
j_call: TRBJ1-5
v_call: TRBV6-2/TRBV6-3
d_call: -

cdr3_aa: CASSEDRGSRAEAFF
cdr3_nt: TGTGCCAGCAGCGAGGACAGGGGGTCGCGGGCTGAAGCTTTCTTT
clone_size: many
j_call: TRBJ1-1
v_call: TRBV4-2
d_call: TRBD1

cdr3_aa: CAWSLQGAGETQYF
cdr3_nt: TGTGCCTGGAGTTTACAGGGGGCAGGAGAGACCCAGTACTTC
clone_size: -
j_call: TRBJ2-5
v_call: TRBV30
d_call: TRBD1